These T cell receptor beta chains were read from a single sample in a study of T cell repertoires in ileal Crohn's disease. Here immunoSEQ multiplex PCR was the method, and the copy in TCRdb shows in-frame clones only, minus some. The sample contains approximately 12,000 clones, roughly four fifths of which appear only once. The source material was ileal tissue. Every receptor here comes from an adult with Crohn's disease. CDR3s include the opening cysteine and the closing phenylalanine or tryptophan. Fields, in order: V gene, D gene, clone size, J gene, CDR3 DNA, CDR3 protein. A D gene is named only where the DNA matches it firmly. Some rows have no size entry. The others give once, few or many, or a class for an expanded clone.

TRBV11-3	NA	NA	TRBJ2-6	TGTGCCAGCAGCTTATCCCTCTCTGGGGCCAACGTCCTGACTTTC	CASSLSLSGANVLTF
TRBV5-4	TRBD1	once	TRBJ2-6	TGTGCCAGCAGCAGGCCGGGACAGGGATACTCTGGGGCCAACGTCCTGACTTTC	CASSRPGQGYSGANVLTF
TRBV5-1	NA	NA	TRBJ1-3	TGCGCCAGCAGCCTAAACCCGGACAGCTCTGGAAACACCATATATTTT	CASSLNPDSSGNTIYF
TRBV6-6	TRBD1	NA	TRBJ1-5	TGTGCCAGCAGTTACCCGGGACAGGGCCAGCCCCAGCATTTT	CASSYPGQGQPQHF
TRBV4-2	TRBD2	few	TRBJ2-7	TGTGCCAGCAGCCGAGAACTAGCGGGAGGTTCCTACGAGCAGTACTTC	CASSRELAGGSYEQYF
TRBV28	NA	NA	TRBJ1-1	TGTGCCAGCAGTGTCCCCGGGACATCCTACGCTGAAGCTTTCTTT	CASSVPGTSYAEAFF
TRBV5-4	NA	NA	TRBJ2-7	TGTGCCAGCAGCCGGGACTCGGCGGGGTACGAGCAGTACTTC	CASSRDSAGYEQYF
TRBV6-6	NA	NA	TRBJ1-1	TGTGCCACCATTGATAAGGGGAGGGTGAACACTGAAGCTTTCTTT	CATIDKGRVNTEAFF
TRBV19	NA	NA	TRBJ1-3	TGTGCCAGTACCGCCGGGGATTCTGGAAACACCATATATTTT	CASTAGDSGNTIYF
TRBV5-5	TRBD1	NA	TRBJ1-2	TGTGCCAGCAGCTTGGATACAGGGGGTAACTATGGCTACACCTTC	CASSLDTGGNYGYTF
TRBV14	NA	NA	TRBJ2-2	TGTGCCAGCAGCCAAATTGGACAGTCCGGGGAGCTGTTTTTT	CASSQIGQSGELFF
TRBV7-9	TRBD1	NA	TRBJ1-2	TGTGCCAGCAGCTCCGGGACAGCCTTTAACTATGGCTACACCTTC	CASSSGTAFNYGYTF
TRBV5-1	NA	few	TRBJ2-5	TGCGCCAGCAGCTCCTCGGACGGGTCAGGGGAGACCCAGTACTTC	CASSSSDGSGETQYF
TRBV4-2	NA	NA	TRBJ2-2	TGTGCCAGCAGCCAAGACGCGGTCGGGGAGCTGTTTTTT	CASSQDAVGELFF
TRBV30	NA	NA	TRBJ1-6	TGTGCCTGGAACAGGGTTTTTGGTAATTCACCCCTCCACTTT	CAWNRVFGNSPLHF
TRBV28	NA	few	TRBJ2-1	TGTGCCAGCAGCCCTCTGTTCGAGCAGATCGGGAATGAGCAGTTCTTC	CASSPLFEQIGNEQFF
TRBV9	NA	NA	TRBJ1-1	TGTGCCAGCAGCGTAGTCGCGGTGAACACTGAAGCTTTCTTT	CASSVVAVNTEAFF